This entry describes one T cell receptor beta chain. In TCRdb, the 5' RACE reads were re-called with MiXCR into one record per CDR3 protein. Of around 250,000 distinct CDR3 sequences listed, around 5.2% are singletons. The germline gives CDR1 GTSNPN, CDR2 SVGIG (reference sequence). V shed 0 bases and J shed 5 bases, with 13 bases lying between them. This CDR3 has 14 residues. The data were obtained in a study of T cells after yellow fever vaccination. This chain uses TRBV30 with TRBJ1-1; no clear D gene. This material consisted of CD4+ T cells sorted from PBMCs, taken on the day of the yellow fever booster vaccination. The TCR originated in a man between 18 and 29 years old who received the YFV17D yellow fever vaccine. In DNA, the CDR3 is TGTGCCTGGAGTGTACTCGTAGAGGGAACTGAAGCTTTCTTT. Amino acid sequence: CAWSVLVEGTEAFF.